This is a list of T cell receptor beta chains from one sample in a study of blood T cell repertoires in COVID-19. Assay used: immunoSEQ multiplex PCR; TCRdb lists only in-frame clones, some missing. The table shows about 60,000 clones, with 70% to 80% occurring only once. The sequenced sample consisted of peripheral blood. These receptors were obtained from a woman older than 75 with acute or convalescent COVID-19. Each CDR3 is given with its conserved first and last residue. The D gene is left open where the match is weak. Expanded clones are given a class, and other clones once, few, many or no size at all.

D gene: -
J gene: TRBJ2-1
clone size: -
V gene: TRBV18
CDR3 DNA: TGTGCCAGCTCACGAGGACAGCCGAACAATGAGCAGTTCTTC
CDR3 protein: CASSRGQPNNEQFF

D gene: TRBD1
J gene: TRBJ1-2
clone size: once
V gene: TRBV19
CDR3 DNA: TGTGCCAGTAGACGGACAGGGCAACTAAACTATGGCTACACCTTC
CDR3 protein: CASRRTGQLNYGYTF

D gene: TRBD1
J gene: TRBJ1-1
clone size: -
V gene: TRBV5-1
CDR3 DNA: TGCGCCAGCAGCCCGGAGGGGGCAGGCACTGAAGCTTTCTTT
CDR3 protein: CASSPEGAGTEAFF

D gene: -
J gene: TRBJ2-1
clone size: few
V gene: TRBV15
CDR3 DNA: TGTGCCACCAGCAGGCCAGGGGTGGATGAGCAGTTCTTC
CDR3 protein: CATSRPGVDEQFF

D gene: TRBD1
J gene: TRBJ1-3
clone size: -
V gene: TRBV5-6
CDR3 DNA: TGTGCCAGCAGCTTGGGGCGTTCGGGACAGACTGGAAACACCATATATTTT
CDR3 protein: CASSLGRSGQTGNTIYF

D gene: TRBD2
J gene: TRBJ2-5
clone size: -
V gene: TRBV6-1
CDR3 DNA: TGTGCCAGCAGTGAAGGGGTTTTCGCGGGAGAAGGGACCCAGTACTTC
CDR3 protein: CASSEGVFAGEGTQYF

D gene: -
J gene: TRBJ1-2
clone size: once
V gene: TRBV28
CDR3 DNA: TGTGCCAGCAGTTTATTACCGACTCACAACTATGGCTACACCTTC
CDR3 protein: CASSLLPTHNYGYTF

D gene: -
J gene: TRBJ1-1
clone size: -
V gene: TRBV18
CDR3 DNA: TGTGCCAGCTCCGGCCGTACAGGGTTGAACACTGAAGCTTTCTTT
CDR3 protein: CASSGRTGLNTEAFF

D gene: TRBD1
J gene: TRBJ2-7
clone size: -
V gene: TRBV3-1/TRBV3-2
CDR3 DNA: TGTGCCAGCAGCCCACAGGGGGCGCGATACGAGCAGTACTTC
CDR3 protein: CASSPQGARYEQYF

D gene: TRBD1
J gene: TRBJ1-6
clone size: -
V gene: TRBV3-1/TRBV3-2
CDR3 DNA: TGTGCCAGCAGCCCGAGGGGGCCCCTTCAGGCCCTCCACTTT
CDR3 protein: CASSPRGPLQALHF

D gene: -
J gene: TRBJ2-5
clone size: -
V gene: TRBV18
CDR3 DNA: TGTGCCAGCTCACCCACTAGTGTGGAGACCCAGTACTTC
CDR3 protein: CASSPTSVETQYF

D gene: -
J gene: TRBJ1-1
clone size: -
V gene: TRBV7-9
CDR3 DNA: TGTGCCAGCAGCCCCCGGGGGGGGAACACTGAAGCTTTCTTT
CDR3 protein: CASSPRGGNTEAFF

D gene: -
J gene: TRBJ2-1
clone size: once
V gene: TRBV6-4
CDR3 DNA: TGTGCCAGCAGTCAAAACCGGGATACCTTTGAGCAGTTCTTC
CDR3 protein: CASSQNRDTFEQFF

D gene: -
J gene: TRBJ1-3
clone size: -
V gene: TRBV6-6
CDR3 DNA: TGTGCCAGCAGTATCCAGATGGACAGAGGGAACACCATATATTTT
CDR3 protein: CASSIQMDRGNTIYF

D gene: -
J gene: TRBJ1-2
clone size: -
V gene: TRBV14
CDR3 DNA: TGTGCCAGCAGCCTAGGACAGAACTATGGCTACACCTTC
CDR3 protein: CASSLGQNYGYTF

D gene: TRBD1
J gene: TRBJ1-4
clone size: -
V gene: TRBV5-8
CDR3 DNA: TGTGCCAGCAGCCCTGGACAGGGGGGGGCTGAAAAACTGTTTTTT
CDR3 protein: CASSPGQGGAEKLFF

D gene: TRBD2
J gene: TRBJ2-7
clone size: -
V gene: TRBV7-2
CDR3 DNA: TGTGCCAGCAGCTTATCATTAGCGGGAGCGGGCGAGCAGTACTTC
CDR3 protein: CASSLSLAGAGEQYF

D gene: TRBD2
J gene: TRBJ2-1
clone size: -
V gene: TRBV9
CDR3 DNA: TGTGCCAGCAGCACCCTTAGCGGGAGGTACAATGAGCAGTTCTTC
CDR3 protein: CASSTLSGRYNEQFF

D gene: -
J gene: TRBJ1-4
clone size: -
V gene: TRBV5-1
CDR3 DNA: TGCGCCAGCAGCTTCGGGGGGCGCGATGAAAAACTGTTTTTT
CDR3 protein: CASSFGGRDEKLFF

D gene: TRBD1
J gene: TRBJ1-2
clone size: -
V gene: TRBV12-3/TRBV12-4
CDR3 DNA: TGTGCCAGCAGTCTCGACAGGGGGAATGGCTACACCTTC
CDR3 protein: CASSLDRGNGYTF

D gene: -
J gene: TRBJ2-5
clone size: -
V gene: TRBV11-2
CDR3 DNA: TGTGCCAGCAGCTTGGGCACCTACCAGGGGGGCCCCCAAGAGACCCAGTACTTC
CDR3 protein: CASSLGTYQGGPQETQYF

D gene: -
J gene: TRBJ2-3
clone size: -
V gene: TRBV5-1
CDR3 DNA: TGCGCCAGCAGTTTGGGCCGGGATACGCAGTATTTT
CDR3 protein: CASSLGRDTQYF

D gene: TRBD1
J gene: TRBJ1-1
clone size: -
V gene: TRBV2
CDR3 DNA: TGTGCCAGCAGCGAAGGGATTCCGACCGGGACAGGGGGCTCCCGGACTGAAGCTTTCTTT
CDR3 protein: CASSEGIPTGTGGSRTEAFF

D gene: TRBD1
J gene: TRBJ2-1
clone size: -
V gene: TRBV30
CDR3 DNA: TGTGCCTGGAGTGTACAGGGGGAGACTTTGTTCTTC
CDR3 protein: CAWSVQGETLFF

D gene: -
J gene: TRBJ1-4
clone size: few
V gene: TRBV27
CDR3 DNA: TGTGCCAGCAGTTTATTGTATGGTACAGGGTCTTCGGAAAAACTGTTTTTT
CDR3 protein: CASSLLYGTGSSEKLFF